This TCR beta chain was recorded in a study of blood T cell repertoires in COVID-19. Data came from immunoSEQ multiplex PCR; TCRdb stores just in-frame clones and leaves some out. The sample gives 250,000 to 300,000 clones, roughly 84% of which show up once; less than 8.5% is in the top ten. The CDR3 runs to 14 residues. With 3 bases clipped from V and 5 bases from J, the junction kept 1 base outside the gene matches. CDR1 and CDR2 (germline): SGHVS, FQNEAQ. The sequence was collected from a woman aged 50 to 60 who had been exposed to COVID-19. This rearrangement joins TRBV7-8 to TRBJ1-5; TRBD1 agrees at 10 bases. The specimen sequenced was PBMCs or T cells enriched from blood (not recorded which). The CDR3 DNA reads as TGTGCCAGCAGCTTCGGACAGGGGGATCAGCCCCAGCATTTT. It codes for CASSFGQGDQPQHF.